Listed below are T cell receptor beta chains from one sample, sequenced in a study of blood T cells in healthy people across ages. TCRdb called the 5' RACE reads again in MiXCR, with one record for every CDR3 protein. The data show 1.4 million to 1.5 million distinct CDR3 sequences, approximately 38% seen once. Sequenced: blood. The source is a woman aged 18-35 years in good health. Both conserved end residues are part of each CDR3. A D gene is named only where the DNA matches it firmly. Where a row states a size, it is once, few, many or the class of an expanded clone; other rows omit it.

d_gene | j_gene | abundance | v_gene | len | CDR3nt | CDR3aa
. | TRBJ2-1 | . | TRBV14 | 12 | TGTGCCAGCAGCCAATTCAGGGTTGAGCAGTTCTTC | CASSQFRVEQFF
. | TRBJ1-5 | . | TRBV20-1 | 13 | TGCAGTGCTCCCGAGGGGGGGGAACAGCCCCAGCATTTT | CSAPEGGEQPQHF
TRBD1 | TRBJ2-5 | few | TRBV5-4 | 15 | TGTGCCAGCAGTTTAGGGACAGGGGTGGGAGAGACCCAGTACTTC | CASSLGTGVGETQYF
. | TRBJ2-2 | few | TRBV12-3/TRBV12-4 | 14 | TGTGCCAGCAGGCTGAGGGAAAACACCGGGGAGCTGTTTTTT | CASRLRENTGELFF
. | TRBJ1-1 | . | TRBV20-1 | 14 | TGCAGTGCTAGAGATGTCCGGGTAAGCACTGAAGCTTTCTTT | CSARDVRVSTEAFF
TRBD2 | TRBJ2-7 | . | TRBV6-1 | 15 | TGTGCCAGCAATGTAGCCGGGACTAGCGGCTACGAGCAGTACTTC | CASNVAGTSGYEQYF
. | TRBJ1-2 | few | TRBV21-1 | 23 | TGTGCCACCCCAGGAATAATTATTTTTTGGGTCGACGGGGAGTCATTCCTAGCAGATGGCTACACCTTC | CATPGIIIFWVDGESFLADGYTF
TRBD2 | TRBJ2-7 | . | TRBV5-6 | 16 | TGTGCCAGCAGCTTGATGGGACTAGCGGATGCCTACGAGCAGTACTTC | CASSLMGLADAYEQYF
TRBD1 | TRBJ1-6 | few | TRBV28 | 14 | TGTGCCAGCAGAGTGGGACAGGGGCTCTCACCCCTCCACTTT | CASRVGQGLSPLHF
TRBD2 | TRBJ2-1 | . | TRBV6-5 | 15 | TGTGCCAGCAGACTTACTAGCGGTACCTACAATGAGCAGTTCTTC | CASRLTSGTYNEQFF
TRBD1 | TRBJ1-2 | few | TRBV7-9 | 14 | TGTGCCAGCAGCTTACCAGGGGGCGACTATGGCTACACCTTC | CASSLPGGDYGYTF
TRBD1 | TRBJ2-6 | . | TRBV27 | 18 | TGTGCCAGCAGTTCGCTCGGACAGGCCCGCTCTGGGGCCAACGTCCTGACTTTC | CASSSLGQARSGANVLTF
TRBD1 | TRBJ1-2 | many | TRBV20-1 | 15 | TGCAGTGCTAGCCCCGGACAGGGGGCAAGCTATGGCTACACCTTC | CSASPGQGASYGYTF
TRBD2 | TRBJ2-2 | . | TRBV5-1 | 18 | TGCGCCAGCAGCTTGGCCCCATTAGCGGGAGGATACACCGGGGAGCTGTTTTTT | CASSLAPLAGGYTGELFF
TRBD1 | TRBJ1-2 | few | TRBV15 | 14 | TGTGCCACCAGCAGGATACAGGGGGCTTGGGGCTACACCTTC | CATSRIQGAWGYTF
TRBD2 | TRBJ2-7 | . | TRBV7-9 | 15 | TGTGCCAGCAGCTTCGAAATAGCGGGAGGGTCCGAGCAGTACTTC | CASSFEIAGGSEQYF
. | TRBJ2-7 | few | TRBV6-1 | 13 | TGTGCCAGCAGTGTAGACGGACTCTACGAGCAGTACTTC | CASSVDGLYEQYF
TRBD2 | TRBJ2-1 | . | TRBV27 | 17 | TGTGCCAGCACCGACCCCTTAGCGGGCGGCGATTACAATGAGCAGTTCTTC | CASTDPLAGGDYNEQFF
. | TRBJ1-2 | few | TRBV6-1 | 14 | TGTGCCAGCAGTGAAAATCTGCAGGGCGATGGCTACACCTTC | CASSENLQGDGYTF
. | TRBJ2-1 | . | TRBV5-1 | 16 | TGCGCCAGCAGCTTGGATGTCGGGAGCCCTTCCAATGAGCAGTTCTTC | CASSLDVGSPSNEQFF
. | TRBJ1-2 | few | TRBV12-3/TRBV12-4 | 18 | TGTGCCAGCAGTCCCGGCGGTAAAGTGGGACGCCAGGGCCATGGCTACACCTTC | CASSPGGKVGRQGHGYTF
. | TRBJ2-7 | few | TRBV6-5 | 13 | TGTGCCAGCAGTTACGGCGGAGATTACGAGCAGTACTTC | CASSYGGDYEQYF
. | TRBJ1-2 | few | TRBV7-8 | 15 | TGTGCCAGCAGCGAAGGGGCGAATACCCCCTTTGGCTACACCTTC | CASSEGANTPFGYTF
TRBD1 | TRBJ1-2 | . | TRBV10-3 | 15 | TGTGCCGCCCATCAGGGGGACAGGGAAGGGTCTGGCTACACCTTC | CAAHQGDREGSGYTF
. | TRBJ2-7 | many | TRBV2 | 14 | TGTGCCAGCAGTGAAGGCGGGAACTCCTACGAGCAGTACTTC | CASSEGGNSYEQYF